Given below is one TCR beta chain in context. This sample stems from a study of blood T cell repertoires in COVID-19. The overall study: The analysed material was cDNA or gDNA that came from T cells, B-cell-depleted T cells, or PBMCs.

Clones were read by immunoSEQ multiplex PCR, and TCRdb kept only the in-frame ones, dropping some. The sample has tens of thousands of clones; 80% to 90% are singletons. This CDR3 spans 15 amino acids. Per germline, CDR1 SGHVS and CDR2 FQNEAQ. V was pared by 6 bases and J by 3 bases, with 3 bases of the junction left unmatched. Sequencing was done on a sample of peripheral blood. This clonotype originated in a man between 60 and 70 years old with active COVID-19. V gene TRBV7-8 combines with J gene TRBJ2-3, with 13 bases aligning to TRBD2. The DNA for the CDR3 is TGTGCCAGCAGGCGACTAGCGGGAGGAACAGATACGCAGTATTTT. As protein: CASRRLAGGTDTQYF.